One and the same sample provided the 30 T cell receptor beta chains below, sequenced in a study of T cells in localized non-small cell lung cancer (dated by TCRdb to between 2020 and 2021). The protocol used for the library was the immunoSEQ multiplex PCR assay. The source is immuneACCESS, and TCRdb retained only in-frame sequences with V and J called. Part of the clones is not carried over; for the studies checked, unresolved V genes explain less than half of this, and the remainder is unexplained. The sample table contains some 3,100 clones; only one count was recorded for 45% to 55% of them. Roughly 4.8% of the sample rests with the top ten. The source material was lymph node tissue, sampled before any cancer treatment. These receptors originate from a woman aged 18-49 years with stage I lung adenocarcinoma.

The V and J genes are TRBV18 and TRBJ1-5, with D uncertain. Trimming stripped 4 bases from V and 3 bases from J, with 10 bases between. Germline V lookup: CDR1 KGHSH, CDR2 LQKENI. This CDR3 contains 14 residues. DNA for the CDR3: TGTGCCAGCTCACTCTCAGAGACCAATCAGCCCCAGCATTTT. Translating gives CASSLSETNQPQHF.

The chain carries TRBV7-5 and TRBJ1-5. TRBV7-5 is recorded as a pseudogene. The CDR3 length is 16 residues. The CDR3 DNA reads TGTGCCAGCAGCCCTCTCCGGGTAGGGAGCAATCAGCCCCAGCATTTT. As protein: CASSPLRVGSNQPQHF.

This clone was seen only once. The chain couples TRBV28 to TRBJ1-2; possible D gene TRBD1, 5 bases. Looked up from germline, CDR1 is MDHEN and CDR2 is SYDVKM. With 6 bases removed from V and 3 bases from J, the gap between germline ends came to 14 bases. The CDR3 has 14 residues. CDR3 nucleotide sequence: TGTGCCAGCAGGGAACAGGCGACCTACTATGGCTACACCTTC. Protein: CASREQATYYGYTF.

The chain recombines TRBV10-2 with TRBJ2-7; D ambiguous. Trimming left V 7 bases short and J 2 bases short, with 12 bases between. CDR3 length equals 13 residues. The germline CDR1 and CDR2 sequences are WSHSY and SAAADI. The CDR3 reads CASIDGLTYEQYF. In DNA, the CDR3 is TGCGCCAGCATCGACGGGCTTACCTACGAGCAGTACTTC.

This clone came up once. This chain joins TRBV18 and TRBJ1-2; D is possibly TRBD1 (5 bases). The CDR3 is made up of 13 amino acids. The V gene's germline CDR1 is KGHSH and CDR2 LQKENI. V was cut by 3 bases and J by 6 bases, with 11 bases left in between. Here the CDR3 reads CASSPTQGDGYTF. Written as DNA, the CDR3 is TGTGCCAGCTCACCTACGCAGGGAGATGGCTACACCTTC.

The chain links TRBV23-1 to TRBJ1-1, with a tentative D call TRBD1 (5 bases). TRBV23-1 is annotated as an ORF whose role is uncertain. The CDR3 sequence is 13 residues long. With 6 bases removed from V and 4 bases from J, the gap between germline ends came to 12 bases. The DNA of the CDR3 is TGCGCCAGCAGCTTGGGGGGGGTCACTGAAGCTTTCTTT. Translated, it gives CASSLGGVTEAFF.

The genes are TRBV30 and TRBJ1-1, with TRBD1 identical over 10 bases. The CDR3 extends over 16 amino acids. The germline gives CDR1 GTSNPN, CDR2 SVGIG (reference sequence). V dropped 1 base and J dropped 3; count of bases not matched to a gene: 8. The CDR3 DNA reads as TGTGCCTGGAGTGCGAGTTGGGGACAGGGGTACACTGAAGCTTTCTTT. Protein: CAWSASWGQGYTEAFF. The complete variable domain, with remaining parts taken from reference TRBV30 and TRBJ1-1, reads SQTIHQWPATLVQPVGSPLSLECTVEGTSNPNLYWYRQAAGRGLQLLFYSVGIGQISSEVPQNLSASRPQDRQFILSSKKLLLSDSGFYLCAWSASWGQGYTEAFFGQGTRLTVV.

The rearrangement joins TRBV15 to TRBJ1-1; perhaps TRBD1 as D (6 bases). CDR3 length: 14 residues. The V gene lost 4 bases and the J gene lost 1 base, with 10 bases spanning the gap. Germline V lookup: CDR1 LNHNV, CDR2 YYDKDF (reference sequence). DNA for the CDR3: TGTGCCACCAGCAACATACAGGGGAACACTGAAGCTTTCTTT. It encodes CATSNIQGNTEAFF.

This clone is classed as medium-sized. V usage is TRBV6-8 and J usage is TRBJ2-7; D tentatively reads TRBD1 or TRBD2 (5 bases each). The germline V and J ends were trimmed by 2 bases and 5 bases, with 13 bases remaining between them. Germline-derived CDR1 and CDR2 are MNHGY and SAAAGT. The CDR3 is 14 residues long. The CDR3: CASSYRREFDEQYF. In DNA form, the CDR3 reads TGTGCCAGCAGTTACCGCAGGGAGTTTGACGAGCAGTACTTC.

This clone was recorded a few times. The CDR3 bases are TGCGCCAGCAGCCTCACTCTGCGAGAGACCCAGTACTTC. Translation: CASSLTLRETQYF. The J gene is TRBJ2-5, the V gene TRBV4-1; D call uncertain. Germline V gene data show CDR1 as MGHRA and CDR2 as YSYEKL. The CDR3 loop spans 13 amino acids. V lost 4 bases, J lost 4 bases, and 10 bases lay in between.

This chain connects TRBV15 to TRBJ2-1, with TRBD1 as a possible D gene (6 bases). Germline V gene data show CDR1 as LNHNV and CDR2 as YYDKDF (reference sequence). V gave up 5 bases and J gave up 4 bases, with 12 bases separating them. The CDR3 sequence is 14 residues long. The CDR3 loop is CATSGRTAYNEQFF. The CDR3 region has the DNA TGTGCCACCAGCGGTCGGACAGCTTACAATGAGCAGTTCTTC.

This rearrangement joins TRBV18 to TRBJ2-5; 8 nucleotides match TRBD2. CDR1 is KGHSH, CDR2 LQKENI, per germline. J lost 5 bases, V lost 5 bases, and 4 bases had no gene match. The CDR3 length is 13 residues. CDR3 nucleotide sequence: TGTGCCAGCTCAGGGGGACTAGTTGAGACCCAGTACTTC. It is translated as CASSGGLVETQYF.

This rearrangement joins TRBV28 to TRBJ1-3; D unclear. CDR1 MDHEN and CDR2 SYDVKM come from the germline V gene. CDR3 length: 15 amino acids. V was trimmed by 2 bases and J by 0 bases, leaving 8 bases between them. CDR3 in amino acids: CASSLGGNSGNTIYF. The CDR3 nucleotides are TGTGCCAGCAGTTTAGGCGGAAACTCTGGAAACACCATATATTTT.

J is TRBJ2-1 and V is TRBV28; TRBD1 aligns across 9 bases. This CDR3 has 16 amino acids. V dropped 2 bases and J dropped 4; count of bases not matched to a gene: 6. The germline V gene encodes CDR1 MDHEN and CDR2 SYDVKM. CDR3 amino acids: CASSLVGTGLYNEQFF. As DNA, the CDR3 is TGTGCCAGCAGTTTAGTAGGGACAGGGCTTTACAATGAGCAGTTCTTC. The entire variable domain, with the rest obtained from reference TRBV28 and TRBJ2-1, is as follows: DVKVTQSSRYLVKRTGEKVFLECVQDMDHENMFWYRQDPGLGLRLIYFSYDVKMKEKGDIPEGYSVSREKKERFSLILESASTNQTSMYLCASSLVGTGLYNEQFFGPGTRLTVL.

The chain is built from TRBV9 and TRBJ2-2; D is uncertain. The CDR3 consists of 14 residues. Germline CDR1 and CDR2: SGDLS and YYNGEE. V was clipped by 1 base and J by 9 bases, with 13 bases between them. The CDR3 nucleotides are TGTGCCAGCAGCGTAAGCCTAACAGCGCGGGAGCTGTTTTTT. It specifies CASSVSLTARELFF.

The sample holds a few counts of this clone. The CDR3 loop reads CASSQGRDGGSYNEQFF. The DNA for the CDR3 is TGTGCCAGCAGCCAAGGTAGGGACGGAGGATCCTACAATGAGCAGTTCTTC. This sequence joins TRBV11-3 and TRBJ2-1; D is tentatively TRBD1 or TRBD2 (5 bases each). Germline CDR1 SGHNT, CDR2 YENEEA. The CDR3 contains 17 residues. V was clipped by 5 bases and J by 1 base, with 18 bases between them. Based on the CDR3 plus reference TRBV11-3 and TRBJ2-1, the full variable domain is EAGVVQSPRYKIIEKKQPVAFWCNPISGHNTLYWYLQNLGQGPELLIRYENEEAVDDSQLPKDRFSAERLKGVDSTLKIQPAELGDSAVYLCASSQGRDGGSYNEQFFGPGTRLTVL.

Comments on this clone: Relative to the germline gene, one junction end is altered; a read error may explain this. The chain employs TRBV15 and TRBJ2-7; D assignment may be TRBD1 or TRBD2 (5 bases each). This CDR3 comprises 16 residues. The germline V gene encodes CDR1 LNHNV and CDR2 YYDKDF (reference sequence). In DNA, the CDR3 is TGTGCCACCAGCAGAGATTTTGGGACGTCCACCTACGAGCAGTACTTT. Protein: CATSRDFGTSTYEQYF.

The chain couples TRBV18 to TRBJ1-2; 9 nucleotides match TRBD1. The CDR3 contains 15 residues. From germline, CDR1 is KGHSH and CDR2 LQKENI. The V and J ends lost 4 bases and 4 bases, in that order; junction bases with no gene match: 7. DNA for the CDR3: TGTGCCAGCTCACAACCGGGACAGGGCACCTATGGCTACACCTTC. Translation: CASSQPGQGTYGYTF.

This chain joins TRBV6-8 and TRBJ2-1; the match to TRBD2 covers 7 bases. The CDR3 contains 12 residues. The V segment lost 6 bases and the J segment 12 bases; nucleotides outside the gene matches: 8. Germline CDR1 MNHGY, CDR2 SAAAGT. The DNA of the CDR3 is TGTGCCAGCAGCCCTCGAGGACTAGGGCAGTTCTTC. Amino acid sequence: CASSPRGLGQFF.

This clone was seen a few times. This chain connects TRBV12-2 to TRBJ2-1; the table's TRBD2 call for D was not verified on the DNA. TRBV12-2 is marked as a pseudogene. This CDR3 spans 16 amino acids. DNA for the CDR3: TGTGCAAGTCGCTTAGCGCCTAGCGGGAGCTGCAATGAGCAGTTCTTC. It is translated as CASRLAPSGSCNEQFF.

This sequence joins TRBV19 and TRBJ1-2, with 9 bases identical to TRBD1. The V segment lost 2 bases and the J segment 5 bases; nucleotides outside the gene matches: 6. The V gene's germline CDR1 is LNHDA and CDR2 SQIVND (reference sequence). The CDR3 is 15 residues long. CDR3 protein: CASSIQPGQGYGYTF. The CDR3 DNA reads TGTGCCAGTAGTATACAGCCGGGACAGGGATATGGCTACACCTTC.

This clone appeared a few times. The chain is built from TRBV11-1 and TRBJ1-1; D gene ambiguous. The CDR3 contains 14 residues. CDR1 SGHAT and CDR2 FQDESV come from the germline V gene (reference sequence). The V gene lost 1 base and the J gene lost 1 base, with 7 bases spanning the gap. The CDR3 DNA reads TGTGCCAGCAGCTTAGGTGTAGGGAACACTGAAGCTTTCTTT. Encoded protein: CASSLGVGNTEAFF.

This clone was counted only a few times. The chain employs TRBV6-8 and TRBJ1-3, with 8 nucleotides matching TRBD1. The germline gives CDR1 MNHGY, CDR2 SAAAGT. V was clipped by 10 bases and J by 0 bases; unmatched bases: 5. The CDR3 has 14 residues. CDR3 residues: CAIGQGASGNTIYF. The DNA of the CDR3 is TGTGCCATCGGGCAGGGGGCCTCTGGAAACACCATATATTTT.

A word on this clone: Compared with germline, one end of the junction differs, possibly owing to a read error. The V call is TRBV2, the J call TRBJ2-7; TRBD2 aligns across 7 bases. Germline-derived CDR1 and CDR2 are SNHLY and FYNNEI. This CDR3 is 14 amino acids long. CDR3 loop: CASSADGGFYEQYF. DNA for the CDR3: TGTGCCAGCAGTGCAGACGGGGGGTTCTACGAGCAGTATTTC.

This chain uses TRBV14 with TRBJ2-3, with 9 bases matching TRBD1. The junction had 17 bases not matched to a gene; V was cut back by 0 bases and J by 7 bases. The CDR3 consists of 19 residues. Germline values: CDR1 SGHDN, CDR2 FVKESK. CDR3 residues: CASSQDLLTRGTGMNTQYF. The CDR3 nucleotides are TGTGCCAGCAGCCAAGATCTCCTGACCCGGGGGACAGGGATGAATACGCAGTATTTT. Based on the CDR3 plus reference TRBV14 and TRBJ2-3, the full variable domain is EAGVTQFPSHSVIEKGQTVTLRCDPISGHDNLYWYRRVMGKEIKFLLHFVKESKQDESGMPNNRFLAERTGGTYSTLKVQPAELEDSGVYFCASSQDLLTRGTGMNTQYFGPGTRLTVL.

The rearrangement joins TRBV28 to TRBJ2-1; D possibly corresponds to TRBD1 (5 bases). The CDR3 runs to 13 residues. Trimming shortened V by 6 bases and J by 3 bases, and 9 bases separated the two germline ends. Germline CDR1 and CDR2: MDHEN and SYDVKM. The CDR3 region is CASSSQGYNEQFF. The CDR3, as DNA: TGTGCCAGCAGCTCTCAGGGCTACAATGAGCAGTTCTTC.

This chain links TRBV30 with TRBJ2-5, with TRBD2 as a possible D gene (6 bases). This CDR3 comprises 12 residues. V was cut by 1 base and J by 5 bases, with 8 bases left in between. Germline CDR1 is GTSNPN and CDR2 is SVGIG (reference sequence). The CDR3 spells CAWSAGVETQYF. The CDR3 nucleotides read TGTGCCTGGAGTGCGGGAGTGGAGACCCAGTACTTC.

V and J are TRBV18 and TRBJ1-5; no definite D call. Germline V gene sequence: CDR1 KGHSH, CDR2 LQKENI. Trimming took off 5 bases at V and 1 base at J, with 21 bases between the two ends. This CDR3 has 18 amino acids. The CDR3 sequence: CASSYAENPYMSNQPQHF. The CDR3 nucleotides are TGTGCCAGCTCATACGCGGAAAATCCATATATGAGCAATCAGCCCCAGCATTTT.

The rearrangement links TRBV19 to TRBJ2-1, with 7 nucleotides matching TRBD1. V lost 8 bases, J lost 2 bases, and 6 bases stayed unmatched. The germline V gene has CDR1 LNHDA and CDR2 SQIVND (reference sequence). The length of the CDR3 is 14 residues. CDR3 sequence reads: CASQDRAPYNEQFF. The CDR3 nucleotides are TGTGCCAGTCAAGACAGGGCGCCCTACAATGAGCAGTTCTTC. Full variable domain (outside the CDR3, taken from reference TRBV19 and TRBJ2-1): DGGITQSPKYLFRKEGQNVTLSCEQNLNHDAMYWYRQDPGQGLRLIYYSQIVNDFQKGDIAEGYSVSREKKESFPLTVTSAQKNPTAFYLCASQDRAPYNEQFFGPGTRLTVL.

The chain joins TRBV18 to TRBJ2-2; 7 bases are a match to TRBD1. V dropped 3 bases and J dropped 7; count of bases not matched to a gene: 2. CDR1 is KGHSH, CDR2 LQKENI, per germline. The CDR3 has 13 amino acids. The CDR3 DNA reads TGTGCCAGCTCACCGACAGGGCGCGGGGAGCTGTTTTTT. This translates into CASSPTGRGELFF.